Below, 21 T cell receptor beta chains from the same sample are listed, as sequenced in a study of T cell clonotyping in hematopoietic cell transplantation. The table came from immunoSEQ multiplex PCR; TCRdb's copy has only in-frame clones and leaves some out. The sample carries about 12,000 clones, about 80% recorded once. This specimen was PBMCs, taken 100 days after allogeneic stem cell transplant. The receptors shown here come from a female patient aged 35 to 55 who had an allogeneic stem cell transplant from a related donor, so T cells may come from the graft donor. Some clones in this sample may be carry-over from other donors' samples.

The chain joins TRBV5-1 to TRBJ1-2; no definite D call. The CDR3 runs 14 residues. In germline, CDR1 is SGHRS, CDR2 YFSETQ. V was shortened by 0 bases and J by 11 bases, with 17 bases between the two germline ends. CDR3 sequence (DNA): TGCGCCAGCAGCTTGGAAGGTAGACAAGCCATTTACACCTTC. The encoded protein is CASSLEGRQAIYTF.

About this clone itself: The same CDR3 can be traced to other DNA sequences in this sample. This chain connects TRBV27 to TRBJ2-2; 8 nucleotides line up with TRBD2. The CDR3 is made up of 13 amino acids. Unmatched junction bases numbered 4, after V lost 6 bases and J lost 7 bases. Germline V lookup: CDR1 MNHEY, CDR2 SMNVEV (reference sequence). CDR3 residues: CASSSGSFGELFF. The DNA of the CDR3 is TGTGCCAGCAGCAGCGGGAGTTTCGGGGAGCTGTTTTTT.

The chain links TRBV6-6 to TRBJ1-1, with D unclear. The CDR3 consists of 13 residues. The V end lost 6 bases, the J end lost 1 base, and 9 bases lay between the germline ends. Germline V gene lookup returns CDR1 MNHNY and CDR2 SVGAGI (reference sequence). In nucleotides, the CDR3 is TGTGCCAGCAGCAAAAGGGAGAACACTGAAGCTTTCTTT. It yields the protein CASSKRENTEAFF.

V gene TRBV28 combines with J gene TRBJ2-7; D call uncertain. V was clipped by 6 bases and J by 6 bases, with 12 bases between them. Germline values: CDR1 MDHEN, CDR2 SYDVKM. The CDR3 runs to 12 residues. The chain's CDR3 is CASSPLWVEQYF. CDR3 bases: TGTGCCAGCAGCCCCCTTTGGGTCGAGCAGTACTTC.

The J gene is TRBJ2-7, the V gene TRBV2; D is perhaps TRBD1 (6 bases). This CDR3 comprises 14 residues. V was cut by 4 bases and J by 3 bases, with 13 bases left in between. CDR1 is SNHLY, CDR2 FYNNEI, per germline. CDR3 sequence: CASSVTGRVYEQYF. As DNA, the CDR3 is TGTGCCAGCAGTGTGACAGGAAGGGTCTACGAGCAGTACTTC.

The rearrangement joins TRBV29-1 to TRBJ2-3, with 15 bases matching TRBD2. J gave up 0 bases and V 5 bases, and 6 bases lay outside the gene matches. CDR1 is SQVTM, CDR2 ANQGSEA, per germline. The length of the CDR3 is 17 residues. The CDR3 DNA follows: TGCAGCGTTCGGTGGACTAGCGGGAGGGCTAGCACAGATACGCAGTATTTT. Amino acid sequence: CSVRWTSGRASTDTQYF.

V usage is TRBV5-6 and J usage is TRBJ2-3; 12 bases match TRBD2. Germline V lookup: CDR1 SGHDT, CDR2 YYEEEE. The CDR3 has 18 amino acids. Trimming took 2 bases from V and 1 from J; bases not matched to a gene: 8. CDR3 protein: CASSLRLAGGPRTDTQYF. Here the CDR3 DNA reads TGTGCCAGCAGCTTAAGGCTAGCGGGAGGGCCGCGCACAGATACGCAGTATTTT.

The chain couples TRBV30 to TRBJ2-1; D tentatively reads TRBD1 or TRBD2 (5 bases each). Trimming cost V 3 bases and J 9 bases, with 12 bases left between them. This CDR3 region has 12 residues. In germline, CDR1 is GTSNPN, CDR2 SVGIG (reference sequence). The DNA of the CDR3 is TGTGCCTGGAGAAGGGACGCCCTTGAGCAGTTCTTC. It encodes CAWRRDALEQFF.

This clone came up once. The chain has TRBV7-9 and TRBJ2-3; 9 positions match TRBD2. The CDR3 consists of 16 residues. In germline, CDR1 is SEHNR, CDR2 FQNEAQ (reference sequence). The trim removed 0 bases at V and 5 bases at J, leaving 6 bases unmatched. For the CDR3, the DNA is TGTGCCAGCAGCTTAGCTAGGACTAGCGAGGGAGATACGCAGTATTTT. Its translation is CASSLARTSEGDTQYF. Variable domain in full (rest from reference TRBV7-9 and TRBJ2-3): DTGVSQNPRHKITKRGQNVTFRCDPISEHNRLYWYRQTLGQGPEFLTYFQNEAQLEKSRLLSDRFSAERPKGSFSTLEIQRTEQGDSAMYLCASSLARTSEGDTQYFGPGTRLTVL.

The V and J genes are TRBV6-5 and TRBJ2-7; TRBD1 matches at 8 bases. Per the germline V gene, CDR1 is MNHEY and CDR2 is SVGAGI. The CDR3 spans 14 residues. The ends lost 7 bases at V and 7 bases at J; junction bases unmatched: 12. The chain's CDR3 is CASTLGQGSGEQYF. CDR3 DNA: TGTGCCAGCACCCTTGGACAGGGAAGTGGGGAGCAGTACTTC.

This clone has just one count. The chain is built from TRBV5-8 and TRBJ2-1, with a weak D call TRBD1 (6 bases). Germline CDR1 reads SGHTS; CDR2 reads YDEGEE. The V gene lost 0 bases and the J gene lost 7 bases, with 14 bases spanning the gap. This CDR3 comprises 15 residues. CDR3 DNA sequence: TGTGCCAGCAGCTTGGGGGGGCAGGGTTGGAATGAGCAGTTCTTC. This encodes CASSLGGQGWNEQFF.

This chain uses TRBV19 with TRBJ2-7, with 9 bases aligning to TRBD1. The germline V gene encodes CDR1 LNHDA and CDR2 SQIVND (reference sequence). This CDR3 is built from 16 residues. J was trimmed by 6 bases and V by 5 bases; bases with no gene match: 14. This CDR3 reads CASSLKSDRGSAEQYF. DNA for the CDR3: TGTGCCAGTAGTCTAAAATCCGACAGGGGGTCCGCCGAGCAGTACTTC.

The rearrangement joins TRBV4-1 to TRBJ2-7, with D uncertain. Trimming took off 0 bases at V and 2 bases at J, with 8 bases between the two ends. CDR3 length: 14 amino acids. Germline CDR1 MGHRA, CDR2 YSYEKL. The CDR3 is CASSQDVAPYEQYF. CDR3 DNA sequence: TGCGCCAGCAGCCAAGATGTTGCCCCCTACGAGCAGTACTTC.

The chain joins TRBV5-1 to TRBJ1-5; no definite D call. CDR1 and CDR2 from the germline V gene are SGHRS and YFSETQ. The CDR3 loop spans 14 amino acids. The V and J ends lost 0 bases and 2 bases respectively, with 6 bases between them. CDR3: CASSLGVGNQPQHF. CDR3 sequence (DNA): TGCGCCAGCAGCTTGGGGGTGGGCAATCAGCCCCAGCATTTT.

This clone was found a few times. The CDR3 DNA is TGTGCCTGGAGTAACAGGCCGGGGTGCAATCAGCCCCAGCATTTT. Protein sequence: CAWSNRPGCNQPQHF. This chain connects TRBV30 to TRBJ1-5; TRBD1 might be the D (5 bases). The CDR3 contains 15 residues. CDR1 is GTSNPN, CDR2 SVGIG, per germline (reference sequence). Trimming removed 2 bases at V and 2 bases at J, with 13 bases between. The complete variable domain, with remaining parts taken from reference TRBV30 and TRBJ1-5, reads SQTIHQWPATLVQPVGSPLSLECTVEGTSNPNLYWYRQAAGRGLQLLFYSVGIGQISSEVPQNLSASRPQDRQFILSSKKLLLSDSGFYLCAWSNRPGCNQPQHFGDGTRLSIL.

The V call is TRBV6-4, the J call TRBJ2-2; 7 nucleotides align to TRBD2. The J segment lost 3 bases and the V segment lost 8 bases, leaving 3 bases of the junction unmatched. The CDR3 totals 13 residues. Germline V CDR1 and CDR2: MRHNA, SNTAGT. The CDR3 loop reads CASSGLDTGELFF. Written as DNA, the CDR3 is TGTGCCAGCTCCGGACTAGACACCGGGGAGCTGTTTTTT.

CDR3 in DNA: TGCAGCGTGACCGGGACTAGCGGGATCTTAGGCGAGCAGTACTTC. Amino acid sequence: CSVTGTSGILGEQYF. The chain joins TRBV29-1 to TRBJ2-7; 13 positions agree with TRBD2. With V trimmed by 6 bases and J by 6 bases, 11 bases remained unmatched. Germline V lookup: CDR1 SQVTM, CDR2 ANQGSEA. The CDR3 consists of 15 residues.

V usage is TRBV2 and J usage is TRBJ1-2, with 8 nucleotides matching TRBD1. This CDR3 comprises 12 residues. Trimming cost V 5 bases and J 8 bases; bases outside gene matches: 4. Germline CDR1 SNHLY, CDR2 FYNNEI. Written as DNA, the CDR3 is TGTGCCAGCAGTCGGACAGGGAACGGCTACACCTTC. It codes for CASSRTGNGYTF. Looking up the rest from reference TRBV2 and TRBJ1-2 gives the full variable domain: EPEVTQTPSHQVTQMGQEVILRCVPISNHLYFYWYRQILGQKVEFLVSFYNNEISEKSEIFDDQFSVERPDGSNFTLKIRSTKLEDSAMYFCASSRTGNGYTFGSGTRLTVV.

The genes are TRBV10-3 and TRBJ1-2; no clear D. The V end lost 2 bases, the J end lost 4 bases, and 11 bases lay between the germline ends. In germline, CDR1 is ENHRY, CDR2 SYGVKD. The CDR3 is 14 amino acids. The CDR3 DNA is TGTGCCATCAGTGAGGGAGACCGCAGCTATGGCTACACCTTC. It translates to CAISEGDRSYGYTF.

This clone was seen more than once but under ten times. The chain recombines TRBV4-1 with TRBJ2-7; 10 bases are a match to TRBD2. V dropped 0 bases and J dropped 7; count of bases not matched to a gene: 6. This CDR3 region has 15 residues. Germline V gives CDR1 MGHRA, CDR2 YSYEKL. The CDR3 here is CASSQEGTSAEEQYF. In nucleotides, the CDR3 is TGCGCCAGCAGCCAAGAAGGGACTAGCGCGGAGGAGCAGTACTTC.

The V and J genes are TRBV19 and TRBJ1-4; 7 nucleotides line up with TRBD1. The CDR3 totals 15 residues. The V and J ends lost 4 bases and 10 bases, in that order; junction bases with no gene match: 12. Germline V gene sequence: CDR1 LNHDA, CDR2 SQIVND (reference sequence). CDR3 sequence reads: CASSTTGANMGKLFF. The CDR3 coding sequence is TGTGCCAGTAGTACCACAGGGGCGAATATGGGAAAACTGTTTTTT.